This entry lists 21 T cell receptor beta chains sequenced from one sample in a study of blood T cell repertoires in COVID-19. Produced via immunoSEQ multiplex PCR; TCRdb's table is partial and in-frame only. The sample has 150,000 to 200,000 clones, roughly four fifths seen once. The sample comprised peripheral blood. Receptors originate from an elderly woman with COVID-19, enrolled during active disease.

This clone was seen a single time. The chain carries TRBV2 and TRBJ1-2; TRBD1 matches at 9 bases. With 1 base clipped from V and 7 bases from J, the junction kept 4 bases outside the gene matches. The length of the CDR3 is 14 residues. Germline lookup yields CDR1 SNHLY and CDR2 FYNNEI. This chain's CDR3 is CASSEGTGVGGYTF. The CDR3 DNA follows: TGTGCCAGCAGTGAAGGGACAGGGGTGGGTGGCTACACCTTC.

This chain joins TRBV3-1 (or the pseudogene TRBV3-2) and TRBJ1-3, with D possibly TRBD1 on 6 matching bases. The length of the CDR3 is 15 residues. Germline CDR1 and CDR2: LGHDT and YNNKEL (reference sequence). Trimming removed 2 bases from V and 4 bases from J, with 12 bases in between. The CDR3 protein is CASSQNTGIGNTIYF. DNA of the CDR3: TGTGCCAGCAGCCAAAATACAGGGATAGGAAACACCATATATTTT.

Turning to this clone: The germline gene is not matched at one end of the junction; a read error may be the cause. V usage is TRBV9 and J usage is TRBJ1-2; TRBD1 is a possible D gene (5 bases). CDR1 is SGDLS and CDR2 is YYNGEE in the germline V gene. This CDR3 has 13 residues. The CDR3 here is CASSVLDNYGYTF. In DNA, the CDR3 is TGTGCCAGCAGCGTCTTGGACAACTACGGCTACACCTTC. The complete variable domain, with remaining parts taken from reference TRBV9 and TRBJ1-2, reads DSGVTQTPKHLITATGQRVTLRCSPRSGDLSVYWYQQSLDQGLQFLIQYYNGEERAKGNILERFSAQQFPDLHSELNLSSLELGDSALYFCASSVLDNYGYTFGSGTRLTVV.

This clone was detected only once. The CDR3 DNA is TGCGCCAGCAGCCAAGCTAGGGAGACTCTCACCTACAATGAGCAGTTCTTC. This gives the protein CASSQARETLTYNEQFF. This chain uses TRBV4-1 with TRBJ2-1; D possibly corresponds to TRBD2 (5 bases). Germline CDR1 and CDR2: MGHRA and YSYEKL. CDR3 length: 17 amino acids. Between the trimmed V and J ends, which lost 1 base and 2 bases, there was a span of 15 bases.

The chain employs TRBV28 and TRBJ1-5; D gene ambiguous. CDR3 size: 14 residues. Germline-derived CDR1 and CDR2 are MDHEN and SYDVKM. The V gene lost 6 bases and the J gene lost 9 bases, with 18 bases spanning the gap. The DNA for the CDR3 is TGTGCCAGCAGCTTTCCCCCCCCCATCGGGCCCCAGCATTTT. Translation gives CASSFPPPIGPQHF.

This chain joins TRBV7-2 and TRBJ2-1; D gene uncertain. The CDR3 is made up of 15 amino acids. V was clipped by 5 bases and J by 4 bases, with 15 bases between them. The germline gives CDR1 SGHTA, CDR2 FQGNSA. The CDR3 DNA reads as TGTGCCAGCAGCCTTACAGTAATGGTGTACAATGAGCAGTTCTTC. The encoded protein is CASSLTVMVYNEQFF.

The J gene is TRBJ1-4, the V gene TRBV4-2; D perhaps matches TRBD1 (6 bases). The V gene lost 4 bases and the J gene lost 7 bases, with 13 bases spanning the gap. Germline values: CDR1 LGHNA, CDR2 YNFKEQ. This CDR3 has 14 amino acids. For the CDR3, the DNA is TGTGCCAGCAGCCGCGGACAGTTGGGTGAAAAACTGTTTTTT. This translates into CASSRGQLGEKLFF.

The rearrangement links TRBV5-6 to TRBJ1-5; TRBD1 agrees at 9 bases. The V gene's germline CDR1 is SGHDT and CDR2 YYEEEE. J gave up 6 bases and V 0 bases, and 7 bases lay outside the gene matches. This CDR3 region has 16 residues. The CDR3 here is CASSLGGQGVGQPQHF. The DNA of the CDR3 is TGTGCCAGCAGCTTGGGGGGACAGGGAGTTGGTCAGCCCCAGCATTTT.

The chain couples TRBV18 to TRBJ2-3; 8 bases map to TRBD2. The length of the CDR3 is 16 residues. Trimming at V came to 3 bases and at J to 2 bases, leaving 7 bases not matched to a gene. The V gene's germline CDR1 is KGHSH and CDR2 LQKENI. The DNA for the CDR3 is TGTGCCAGCTCACCCGGGGGTAGCGGGGTCACAGATACGCAGTATTTT. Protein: CASSPGGSGVTDTQYF. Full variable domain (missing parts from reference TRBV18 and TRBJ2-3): NAGVMQNPRHLVRRRGQEARLRCSPMKGHSHVYWYRQLPEEGLKFMVYLQKENIIDESGMPKERFSAEFPKEGPSILRIQQVVRGDSAAYFCASSPGGSGVTDTQYFGPGTRLTVL.

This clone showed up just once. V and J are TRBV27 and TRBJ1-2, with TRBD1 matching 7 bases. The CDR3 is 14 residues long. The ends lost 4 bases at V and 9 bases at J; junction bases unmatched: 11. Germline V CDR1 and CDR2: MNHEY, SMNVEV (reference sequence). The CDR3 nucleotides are TGTGCCAGCAGTTACGGGACAGCAAACCCACGCTACACCTTC. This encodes CASSYGTANPRYTF.

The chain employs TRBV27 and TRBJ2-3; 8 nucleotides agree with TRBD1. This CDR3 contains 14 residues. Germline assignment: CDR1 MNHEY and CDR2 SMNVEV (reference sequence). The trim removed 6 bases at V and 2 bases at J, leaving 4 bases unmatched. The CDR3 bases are TGTGCCAGCAGGGTGGACAGGGACACAGATACGCAGTATTTT. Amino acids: CASRVDRDTDTQYF.

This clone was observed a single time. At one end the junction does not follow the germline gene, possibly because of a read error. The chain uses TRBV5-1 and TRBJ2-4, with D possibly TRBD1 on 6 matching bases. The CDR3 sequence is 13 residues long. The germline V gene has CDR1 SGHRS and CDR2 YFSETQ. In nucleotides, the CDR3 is TGCGCCAGCAGCAGGACAGCCCAAAACATTCAGTACTTC. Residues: CASSRTAQNIQYF. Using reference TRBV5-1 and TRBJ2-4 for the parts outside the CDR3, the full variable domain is KAGVTQTPRYLIKTRGQQVTLSCSPISGHRSVSWYQQTPGQGLQFLFEYFSETQRNKGNFPGRFSGRQFSNSRSEMNVSTLELGDSALYLCASSRTAQNIQYFGAGTRLSVL.

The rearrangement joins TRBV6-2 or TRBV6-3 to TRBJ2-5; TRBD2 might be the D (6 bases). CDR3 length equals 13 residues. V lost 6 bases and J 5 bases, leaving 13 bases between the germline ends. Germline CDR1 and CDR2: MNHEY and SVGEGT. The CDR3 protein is CASSLGEVETQYF. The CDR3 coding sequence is TGTGCCAGCAGCCTAGGGGAGGTGGAGACCCAGTACTTC.

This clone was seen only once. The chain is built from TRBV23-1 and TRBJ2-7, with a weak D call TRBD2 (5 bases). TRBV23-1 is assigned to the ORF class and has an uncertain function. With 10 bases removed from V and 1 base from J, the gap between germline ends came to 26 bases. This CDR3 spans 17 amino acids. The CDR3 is CANSQREPGGSSYEQYF. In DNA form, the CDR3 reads TGCGCCAACTCACAAAGGGAGCCGGGCGGAAGTTCCTACGAGCAGTACTTC.

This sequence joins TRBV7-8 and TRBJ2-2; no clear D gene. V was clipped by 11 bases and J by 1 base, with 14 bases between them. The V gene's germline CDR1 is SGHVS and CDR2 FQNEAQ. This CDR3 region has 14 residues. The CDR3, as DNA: TGTGCCTCGTCCGAGGCGCTGAACACCGGGGAGCTGTTTTTT. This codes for CASSEALNTGELFF.

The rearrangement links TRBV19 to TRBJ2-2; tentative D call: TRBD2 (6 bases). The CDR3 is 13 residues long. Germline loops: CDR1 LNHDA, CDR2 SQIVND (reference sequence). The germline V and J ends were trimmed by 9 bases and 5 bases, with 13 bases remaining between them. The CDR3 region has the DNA TGTGCCAGCAAGGGACTTCCGACCGGGGAGCTGTTTTTT. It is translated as CASKGLPTGELFF.

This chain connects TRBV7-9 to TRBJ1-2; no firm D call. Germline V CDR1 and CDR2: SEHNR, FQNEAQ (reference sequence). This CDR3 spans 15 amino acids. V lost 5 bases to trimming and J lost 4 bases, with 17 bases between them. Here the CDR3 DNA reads TGTGCCAGCAGCCCTCTCGGACTTAGGGTCTATGGCTACACCTTC. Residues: CASSPLGLRVYGYTF.

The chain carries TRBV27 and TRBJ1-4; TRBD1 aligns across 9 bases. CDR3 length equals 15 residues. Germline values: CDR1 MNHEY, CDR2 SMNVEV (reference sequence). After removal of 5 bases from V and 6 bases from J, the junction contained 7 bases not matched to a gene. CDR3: CASSTRDRVDEKLFF. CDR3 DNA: TGTGCCAGCAGTACCCGGGACAGGGTCGATGAAAAACTGTTTTTT. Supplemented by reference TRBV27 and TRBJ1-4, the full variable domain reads EAQVTQNPRYLITVTGKKLTVTCSQNMNHEYMSWYRQDPGLGLRQIYYSMNVEVTDKGDVPEGYKVSRKEKRNFPLILESPSPNQTSLYFCASSTRDRVDEKLFFGSGTQLSVL.

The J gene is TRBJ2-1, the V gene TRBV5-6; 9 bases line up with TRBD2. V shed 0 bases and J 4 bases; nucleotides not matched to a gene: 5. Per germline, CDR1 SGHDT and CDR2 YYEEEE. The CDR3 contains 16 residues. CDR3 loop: CASSLAKAGGYNEQFF. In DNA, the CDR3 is TGTGCCAGCAGCTTGGCGAAAGCGGGAGGTTACAATGAGCAGTTCTTC.

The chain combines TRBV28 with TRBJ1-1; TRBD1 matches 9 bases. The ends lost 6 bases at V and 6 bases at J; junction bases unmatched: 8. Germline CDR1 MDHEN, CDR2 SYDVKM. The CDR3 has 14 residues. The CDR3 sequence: CASRLTGGGSEAFF. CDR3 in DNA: TGTGCCAGCAGACTGACAGGGGGGGGGTCTGAAGCTTTCTTT.

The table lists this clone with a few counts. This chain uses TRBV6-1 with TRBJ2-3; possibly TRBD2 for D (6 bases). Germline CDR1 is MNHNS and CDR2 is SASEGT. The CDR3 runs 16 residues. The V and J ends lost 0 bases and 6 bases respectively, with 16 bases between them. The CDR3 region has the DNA TGTGCCAGCAGTGAAGCGCGGGGAGCTAAACCGGATACGCAGTATTTT. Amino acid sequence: CASSEARGAKPDTQYF.